One and the same sample provided the 13 T cell receptor beta chains below, sequenced in a study of T cell changes during pregnancy in multiple sclerosis. The table came from immunoSEQ multiplex PCR; TCRdb's copy has only in-frame clones and leaves some out. The table includes around 24,000 clones, around 90% detected once. The sequenced sample was CD4+ T cells from peripheral blood mononuclear cells, obtained in the second trimester of pregnancy. Source of these receptors: a female donor in good health, enrolled as a control in a pregnancy study.

The chain couples TRBV9 to TRBJ2-1; TRBD2 matches at 8 bases. Germline V gene data show CDR1 as SGDLS and CDR2 as YYNGEE. This CDR3 has 15 residues. After removal of 0 bases from V and 4 bases from J, the junction contained 3 bases not matched to a gene. The DNA for the CDR3 is TGTGCCAGCAGCGTAGCGGGAGGGAAATACAATGAGCAGTTCTTC. Protein sequence: CASSVAGGKYNEQFF.

The chain recombines TRBV5-8 with TRBJ1-1; D is ambiguous. V lost 3 bases, J lost 1 base, and 7 bases lay in between. The CDR3 spans 13 residues. In germline, CDR1 is SGHTS, CDR2 YDEGEE. CDR3 loop: CASSSEWNTEAFF. The CDR3 DNA reads as TGTGCCAGCAGCTCCGAGTGGAACACTGAAGCTTTCTTT.

The rearrangement joins TRBV6-6 to TRBJ1-6; no clear D. The CDR3 runs 14 residues. Germline V CDR1 and CDR2: MNHNY, SVGAGI (reference sequence). Deletions cut 6 bases from V and 3 bases from J, with 9 bases between. The CDR3: CASSRSLYNSPLHF. In nucleotides, the CDR3 is TGTGCCAGCAGCCGGAGCCTCTATAATTCACCCCTCCACTTT.

V usage is TRBV5-1 and J usage is TRBJ2-5; the D gene is possibly TRBD1 (7 bases). There are 14 residues in the CDR3. CDR1 and CDR2 (germline): SGHRS, YFSETQ. Trimming took off 0 bases at V and 4 bases at J, with 10 bases between the two ends. CDR3 protein: CASSLGRGAETQYF. In DNA, the CDR3 is TGCGCCAGCAGCTTGGGCAGGGGGGCAGAGACCCAGTACTTC.

This clone was seen only once. The chain is built from TRBV29-1 and TRBJ2-1; D remains ambiguous. V lost 3 bases to trimming and J lost 3 bases, with 12 bases between them. Germline V gene sequence: CDR1 SQVTM, CDR2 ANQGSEA. The CDR3 extends over 14 amino acids. CDR3 residues: CSVDKASLYNEQFF. The DNA for the CDR3 is TGCAGCGTTGATAAGGCTAGTCTCTACAATGAGCAGTTCTTC.

V and J are TRBV19 and TRBJ2-7; TRBD1 aligns across 7 bases. In germline, CDR1 is LNHDA, CDR2 SQIVND (reference sequence). V lost 5 bases, J lost 3 bases, and 10 bases stayed unmatched. This CDR3 is 15 amino acids long. CDR3 protein: CASSVKTGWGYEQYF. The DNA of the CDR3 is TGTGCCAGTAGTGTCAAGACAGGGTGGGGCTACGAGCAGTACTTC. The variable domain in full, with the rest retrieved from reference TRBV19 and TRBJ2-7, is DGGITQSPKYLFRKEGQNVTLSCEQNLNHDAMYWYRQDPGQGLRLIYYSQIVNDFQKGDIAEGYSVSREKKESFPLTVTSAQKNPTAFYLCASSVKTGWGYEQYFGPGTRLTVT.

J is TRBJ1-4 and V is TRBV12-2; the table calls TRBD1, which could not be checked here. TRBV12-2 is noted as a pseudogene. This CDR3 spans 18 amino acids. The CDR3 bases are TGTGCAAGTCGCAGCCCGCTACAGGGTGGGGCAACTAATGAAAAACTGTTTTTT. Translated, it gives CASRSPLQGGATNEKLFF.

For the CDR3, the DNA is TGTGCCAGCAGTGAGAGGGTGAGCTCCTACGAGCAGTACTTC. This sequence encodes CASSERVSSYEQYF. The rearrangement joins TRBV2 to TRBJ2-7; possible D gene TRBD2, 5 bases. V was pared by 3 bases and J by 0 bases, with 9 bases between. CDR3 length: 14 amino acids. CDR1 and CDR2 from the germline V gene are SNHLY and FYNNEI.

The V gene is TRBV10-3, the J gene TRBJ2-3; 7 bases line up with TRBD2. After removal of 4 bases from V and 3 bases from J, the junction contained 13 bases not matched to a gene. The CDR3 runs to 17 residues. Germline CDR1 ENHRY, CDR2 SYGVKD. This chain's CDR3 is CAISGTTSDSATDTQYF. CDR3 coding DNA: TGTGCCATCAGTGGAACTACTAGCGATAGCGCTACAGATACGCAGTATTTT.

The chain combines TRBV28 with TRBJ1-2; 9 nucleotides line up with TRBD1. Germline CDR1 is MDHEN and CDR2 is SYDVKM. This CDR3 contains 17 residues. The V and J ends lost 7 bases and 4 bases, in that order; junction bases with no gene match: 16. In DNA form, the CDR3 reads TGTGCCAGCACCTTACTGTGGACAGGGGTATCTATCTATGGCTACACCTTC. Encoded protein: CASTLLWTGVSIYGYTF.

This rearrangement joins TRBV5-1 to TRBJ1-2; D not certain. Per the germline V gene, CDR1 is SGHRS and CDR2 is YFSETQ. This CDR3 comprises 13 residues. The V and J ends lost 0 bases and 6 bases respectively, with 9 bases between them. The CDR3 protein is CASSLGTNDGYTF. For the CDR3, the DNA is TGCGCCAGCAGCTTGGGCACAAATGATGGCTACACCTTC. Combining the CDR3 with reference TRBV5-1 and TRBJ1-2 gives the whole variable domain KAGVTQTPRYLIKTRGQQVTLSCSPISGHRSVSWYQQTPGQGLQFLFEYFSETQRNKGNFPGRFSGRQFSNSRSEMNVSTLELGDSALYLCASSLGTNDGYTFGSGTRLTVV.

This clone was detected a few times. V usage is TRBV7-2 and J usage is TRBJ2-7; 9 bases line up with TRBD2. Germline lookup yields CDR1 SGHTA and CDR2 FQGNSA. The CDR3 contains 15 residues. V lost 0 bases and J lost 2; bases outside the gene matches: 2. In nucleotides, the CDR3 is TGTGCCAGCAGCTTAGCGCTAGCGGGACCCTACGAGCAGTACTTC. This codes for CASSLALAGPYEQYF.

This clone was observed a handful of times. This sequence joins TRBV18 and TRBJ1-5; D possibly corresponds to TRBD1 (5 bases). The CDR3 spans 20 residues. V lost 4 bases to trimming and J lost 2 bases, with 27 bases between them. The germline CDR1 and CDR2 sequences are KGHSH and LQKENI. In DNA form, the CDR3 reads TGTGCCAGCTCACGGACACCACCCGGCCCTCCCCGTTATGGCAATCAGCCCCAGCATTTT. This sequence encodes CASSRTPPGPPRYGNQPQHF.